This entry features one TCR beta chain sequence. The sample comes from a study of shared clonotypes between healthy human individuals. Germline V gives CDR1 KGHSH, CDR2 LQKENI. With 3 bases clipped from V and 8 bases from J, the junction kept 9 bases outside the gene matches. This CDR3 is 17 amino acids long. Sequencing used immunoSEQ multiplex PCR; TCRdb keeps in-frame clones, though not all of them. The sample carries about 1.5 million clones, nearly 99% recorded once. The study enrolled healthy HIV-negative adults without recent acute infections or vaccinations as donors. In the CD4+ fraction, cells were divided into CD45RA+ naive and CD45RA-negative memory subsets.

Material: naive CD4+ T cells sorted from blood. Stated subset: CD45RA+ positively selected. The rearrangement links TRBV18 to TRBJ2-1; TRBD2 matches 14 bases. This receptor was taken from a man aged 30-40 years in good health. This CDR3 reads CASSPLASGLAGDEQFF. In nucleotides, the CDR3 is TGTGCCAGCTCACCCCTGGCGTCGGGACTAGCGGGAGATGAGCAGTTCTTC.